The 24 T cell receptor beta chains below all came from one sample that was sequenced in a study of T-cell memory formation after mild COVID-19. Via MiXCR, TCRdb re-called the 5' RACE reads, giving one row per CDR3 protein. The table lists 450,000 to 650,000 distinct CDR3 sequences, about a fifth of them singletons, with around 8.4% in the top ten. Sequences were obtained from PBMCs or a T cell subset sorted from them (not recorded which). The source is an adult woman who had mild COVID-19 (a few samples of this study predate the infection). Cell type and time point are not known.

The table lists this clonotype with a few counts. This rearrangement joins TRBV28 to TRBJ2-2; D possibly corresponds to TRBD2 (7 bases). The CDR3 runs to 16 residues. Trimming removed 2 bases at V and 8 bases at J, with 18 bases between. The germline CDR1 and CDR2 sequences are MDHEN and SYDVKM. The CDR3 loop is CASSLAARGARGELFF. For the CDR3, the DNA is TGTGCCAGCAGTTTAGCAGCCCGGGGGGCGCGGGGGGAGCTGTTTTTT.

V gene TRBV4-1 combines with J gene TRBJ2-4; possible D gene TRBD1, 7 bases. The germline V and J ends were trimmed by 0 bases and 3 bases, with 12 bases remaining between them. This CDR3 contains 16 residues. Per the germline V gene, CDR1 is MGHRA and CDR2 is YSYEKL. The CDR3 DNA reads as TGCGCCAGCAGCCAAGAGGCCAGGGGGGTCAAAAACATTCAGTACTTC. This codes for CASSQEARGVKNIQYF.

The chain uses TRBV20-1 and TRBJ2-3; TRBD2 aligns across 7 bases. After removal of 3 bases from V and 0 bases from J, the junction contained 12 bases not matched to a gene. CDR3 length: 17 residues. Germline V gene lookup returns CDR1 DFQATT and CDR2 SNEGSKA (reference sequence). The CDR3 sequence is CSARVIASGLSTDTQYF. Here the CDR3 DNA reads TGCAGTGCTAGGGTTATTGCTAGCGGCCTTAGCACAGATACGCAGTATTTT.

This clonotype was recorded a few times. V usage is TRBV9 and J usage is TRBJ1-4; D not resolved. The CDR3 runs 12 residues. V lost 4 bases to trimming and J lost 8 bases, with 9 bases between them. Germline V gene lookup returns CDR1 SGDLS and CDR2 YYNGEE. The CDR3 loop reads CASSPGEEKLFF. The CDR3 DNA reads as TGTGCCAGCAGCCCCGGGGAAGAAAAACTGTTTTTT.

This clonotype was observed a few times. The chain links TRBV7-2 to TRBJ2-3; 11 bases align to TRBD2. V was pared by 1 base and J by 4 bases, with 7 bases of the junction left unmatched. Germline assignment: CDR1 SGHTA and CDR2 FQGNSA. The CDR3 contains 17 residues. The CDR3 is CASSLVSGRAGADTQYF. DNA of the CDR3: TGTGCCAGCAGCTTAGTTAGCGGGAGGGCCGGGGCAGATACGCAGTATTTT.

CDR3 in DNA: TGCGCCAGCAGCCAAGAACAGGGGGTAACCGGGGAGCTGTTTTTT. Translated: CASSQEQGVTGELFF. This chain connects TRBV4-1 to TRBJ2-2, with 8 bases matching TRBD1. The CDR3 covers 15 residues. J gave up 5 bases and V 0 bases, and 2 bases lay outside the gene matches. Germline V gene sequence: CDR1 MGHRA, CDR2 YSYEKL.

The rearrangement links TRBV19 to TRBJ1-1; no clear D gene. Germline values: CDR1 LNHDA, CDR2 SQIVND (reference sequence). CDR3 length: 16 residues. Trimming removed 8 bases at V and 4 bases at J, with 23 bases between. The CDR3 region has the DNA TGTGCCAGTTCAAACTTTAGATCAATCCGGGGCACTGAAGCTTTCTTT. It translates to CASSNFRSIRGTEAFF. The whole variable domain, remainder taken from reference TRBV19 and TRBJ1-1, is DGGITQSPKYLFRKEGQNVTLSCEQNLNHDAMYWYRQDPGQGLRLIYYSQIVNDFQKGDIAEGYSVSREKKESFPLTVTSAQKNPTAFYLCASSNFRSIRGTEAFFGQGTRLTVV.

The rearrangement joins TRBV5-1 to TRBJ2-1; 8 positions agree with TRBD2. This CDR3 has 14 residues. CDR1 SGHRS and CDR2 YFSETQ come from the germline V gene. V trimming: 4 bases; J trimming: 6 bases; junction bases outside the gene matches: 6. As DNA, the CDR3 is TGCGCCAGCAGCGTCGCGACTAGCGTCAATGAGCAGTTCTTC. This sequence encodes CASSVATSVNEQFF.

This clonotype occurred many times. The chain recombines TRBV5-1 with TRBJ2-2; the D gene is possibly TRBD2 (5 bases). V lost 0 bases and J lost 6, with 12 bases in between. Germline CDR1 and CDR2: SGHRS and YFSETQ. This CDR3 has 15 amino acids. The chain's CDR3 is CASSLDGMLSGELFF. As DNA, the CDR3 is TGCGCCAGCAGCTTGGACGGGATGCTATCCGGGGAGCTGTTTTTT.

This chain joins TRBV7-9 and TRBJ1-5, with D tentatively TRBD1 (5 bases). V lost 3 bases and J lost 8, with 17 bases in between. In germline, CDR1 is SEHNR, CDR2 FQNEAQ (reference sequence). The CDR3 is 15 residues long. The CDR3 sequence is CASSLVGGRREPQHF. CDR3 sequence (DNA): TGTGCCAGCAGCTTGGTCGGAGGGCGCAGGGAGCCCCAGCATTTT. Full variable domain (remainder filled in from reference TRBV7-9 and TRBJ1-5): DTGVSQNPRHKITKRGQNVTFRCDPISEHNRLYWYRQTLGQGPEFLTYFQNEAQLEKSRLLSDRFSAERPKGSFSTLEIQRTEQGDSAMYLCASSLVGGRREPQHFGDGTRLSIL.

This clonotype turned up a few times. The chain uses TRBV6-2 or TRBV6-3 and TRBJ2-4, with 7 positions matching TRBD1. Germline V gene lookup returns CDR1 MNHEY and CDR2 SVGEGT. The CDR3 runs 18 residues. The ends lost 7 bases at V and 3 bases at J; junction bases unmatched: 18. CDR3 sequence: CASISDRLRGNGKNIQYF. In DNA, the CDR3 is TGTGCCAGCATTTCGGACAGGCTACGGGGAAACGGCAAAAACATTCAGTACTTC.

V gene TRBV20-1 combines with J gene TRBJ2-7; the D gene is possibly TRBD2 (6 bases). The CDR3 totals 13 residues. Trimming took 7 bases from V and 0 from J, leaving 13 bases between them. Germline-derived CDR1 and CDR2 are DFQATT and SNEGSKA (reference sequence). CDR3 loop: CSGRAGTSYEQYF. CDR3 nucleotides: TGCAGTGGAAGGGCGGGAACCTCCTACGAGCAGTACTTC.

This clonotype was detected ten times or more. As DNA, the CDR3 is TGTGCCAGCAGCTTCCTCGCAGGGGGGGGCGAGCAGTACTTC. This codes for CASSFLAGGGEQYF. V usage is TRBV7-9 and J usage is TRBJ2-7; D possibly matches TRBD1 or TRBD2 (7 bases each). This CDR3 is built from 14 residues. V dropped 3 bases and J dropped 6 bases, with 15 bases sitting between them. The germline CDR1 and CDR2 sequences are SEHNR and FQNEAQ (reference sequence).

The table lists this clonotype with a few counts. The V and J genes are TRBV19 and TRBJ2-1; 7 nucleotides line up with TRBD2. Germline CDR1 LNHDA, CDR2 SQIVND (reference sequence). Trimming took 3 bases from V and 4 from J; bases not matched to a gene: 6. This CDR3 comprises 15 residues. CDR3: CASSIGGVRYNEQFF. DNA for the CDR3: TGTGCCAGTAGTATTGGGGGGGTGAGGTACAATGAGCAGTTCTTC.

This clonotype appeared a few times. The chain has TRBV20-1 and TRBJ2-3; 9 bases are a match to TRBD1. The V and J ends lost 5 bases and 8 bases, in that order; junction bases with no gene match: 8. The CDR3 length is 13 residues. CDR1 and CDR2 (germline): DFQATT, SNEGSKA (reference sequence). The CDR3 sequence is CSAGTGSIGTQYF. The CDR3, as DNA: TGCAGTGCTGGGACAGGGAGTATCGGTACGCAGTATTTT.

The genes are TRBV9 and TRBJ1-1; D is perhaps TRBD1 (6 bases). V lost 3 bases, J lost 0 bases, and 18 bases lay in between. This CDR3 spans 17 amino acids. Germline V gene sequence: CDR1 SGDLS, CDR2 YYNGEE. The chain's CDR3 is CASSGSGTKNMNTEAFF. The CDR3 DNA reads TGTGCCAGCAGCGGAAGCGGGACAAAGAATATGAACACTGAAGCTTTCTTT.

For the CDR3, the DNA is TGTGCCTGGAGTGTCACGGGATACACTGAAGCTTTCTTT. It specifies CAWSVTGYTEAFF. V is TRBV30 and J is TRBJ1-1; no firm D call. Germline V gives CDR1 GTSNPN, CDR2 SVGIG (reference sequence). V lost 0 bases to trimming and J lost 3 bases, with 8 bases between them. The CDR3 is made up of 13 amino acids.

The sample holds a few counts of this clonotype. The rearrangement joins TRBV6-5 to TRBJ2-1; 8 bases agree with TRBD1. Germline CDR1 and CDR2: MNHEY and SVGAGI. There are 15 residues in the CDR3. J gave up 0 bases and V 6 bases, and 4 bases lay outside the gene matches. The CDR3: CASSVDRGSYNEQFF. The CDR3 region has the DNA TGTGCCAGCAGCGTCGACAGGGGCTCCTACAATGAGCAGTTCTTC.

The CDR3 nucleotides are TGTGCCAGCTCACCCAGCACCGGGACAGGGAGCACAGATACGCAGTATTTT. Translation: CASSPSTGTGSTDTQYF. The gene calls are TRBV18 and TRBJ2-3; TRBD1 matches 9 bases. With 3 bases clipped from V and 0 bases from J, the junction kept 7 bases outside the gene matches. Germline CDR1 is KGHSH and CDR2 is LQKENI. The CDR3 is 17 amino acids. Variable domain in full (rest from reference TRBV18 and TRBJ2-3): NAGVMQNPRHLVRRRGQEARLRCSPMKGHSHVYWYRQLPEEGLKFMVYLQKENIIDESGMPKERFSAEFPKEGPSILRIQQVVRGDSAAYFCASSPSTGTGSTDTQYFGPGTRLTVL.

This rearrangement joins TRBV14 to TRBJ2-1; D is possibly TRBD2 (6 bases). Germline V gene lookup returns CDR1 SGHDN and CDR2 FVKESK. Trimming removed 2 bases from V and 8 bases from J, with 10 bases in between. The CDR3 length is 13 residues. Here the CDR3 reads CASSQSRLDEQFF. The CDR3 coding sequence is TGTGCCAGCAGCCAAAGCAGACTAGATGAGCAGTTCTTC.

This clonotype was observed a few times. The rearrangement joins TRBV7-8 to TRBJ2-5, with 7 bases fitting TRBD2. J lost 7 bases, V lost 2 bases, and 10 bases had no gene match. Germline loops: CDR1 SGHVS, CDR2 FQNEAQ. CDR3 length: 15 amino acids. The CDR3 spells CASSLPSGKSVTQYF. The CDR3, as DNA: TGTGCCAGCAGCTTACCTAGCGGTAAAAGCGTGACCCAGTACTTC.

This clonotype showed up many times. This chain joins TRBV5-1 and TRBJ2-1; 7 bases map to TRBD2. The V gene end was trimmed by 4 bases and the J gene end by 8 bases; junction bases not matched to a gene: 12. The length of the CDR3 is 15 residues. Germline V CDR1 and CDR2: SGHRS, YFSETQ. The CDR3 sequence: CASSLRDYRQHEQFF. CDR3 DNA sequence: TGCGCCAGCAGCCTCCGGGACTACCGGCAACATGAGCAGTTCTTC. The complete variable domain, with remaining parts taken from reference TRBV5-1 and TRBJ2-1, reads KAGVTQTPRYLIKTRGQQVTLSCSPISGHRSVSWYQQTPGQGLQFLFEYFSETQRNKGNFPGRFSGRQFSNSRSEMNVSTLELGDSALYLCASSLRDYRQHEQFFGPGTRLTVL.

This chain connects TRBV6-2 or TRBV6-3 to TRBJ1-1; the match to TRBD1 covers 10 bases. V dropped 0 bases and J dropped 1; count of bases not matched to a gene: 5. Germline V gene lookup returns CDR1 MNHEY and CDR2 SVGEGT. The CDR3 contains 17 residues. This chain's CDR3 is CASSYSDRGVANTEAFF. The CDR3 bases are TGTGCCAGCAGTTACTCGGACAGGGGGGTCGCGAACACTGAAGCTTTCTTT.

The chain uses TRBV7-9 and TRBJ1-1, with 8 nucleotides matching TRBD1. Germline V gene data show CDR1 as SEHNR and CDR2 as FQNEAQ (reference sequence). Germline trimming cut 5 bases from V and 0 bases from J; bases unmatched to any gene: 5. This CDR3 has 15 residues. The CDR3 DNA reads as TGTGCCAGCAGCACTGGGGGACAGGTGAACACTGAAGCTTTCTTT. This sequence encodes CASSTGGQVNTEAFF.